The entry that follows covers one T cell receptor (beta chain) sequence. This record comes from a study of blood T cell repertoires in COVID-19. Sequencing used immunoSEQ multiplex PCR; TCRdb keeps in-frame clones, though not all of them. The sample holds around 230,000 clones, around 86% seen once. The receptor comes from a woman in her sixties or seventies with active or convalescent COVID-19. The material sequenced was peripheral blood.

In DNA form, the CDR3 reads TGCGCCAGCAGCCAGGGCTCCTACAATGAGCAGTTCTTC. Translation: CASSQGSYNEQFF. The chain employs TRBV5-1 and TRBJ2-1; D may be TRBD1 (5 bases). Germline V gives CDR1 SGHRS, CDR2 YFSETQ. The CDR3 contains 13 residues. Trimming removed 4 bases at V and 0 bases at J, with 5 bases between.